The next 19 T cell receptor beta chains were all read from a single sample in a study of T cells in localized non-small cell lung cancer. Method: immunoSEQ multiplex PCR; TCRdb's copy keeps in-frame clones and lacks some. The table lists 30,000 or so clones, around 92% of them singletons, with about 2.2% in the top ten. The sequencing used peripheral blood, collected before any cancer treatment. The receptors were gathered from a female donor at least 60 years old with stage I lung adenocarcinoma.

This chain connects TRBV5-4 to TRBJ2-7; 7 bases match TRBD1. CDR3 length: 15 residues. Germline V gene data show CDR1 as SGHNT and CDR2 as YYREEE (reference sequence). The V gene end was trimmed by 4 bases and the J gene end by 2 bases; junction bases not matched to a gene: 9. The CDR3 loop reads CASSQERGHPYEQYF. The CDR3 region has the DNA TGTGCCAGCAGCCAGGAAAGGGGGCACCCCTACGAGCAGTACTTC.

The chain combines TRBV2 with TRBJ1-6, with D unresolved. Germline lookup yields CDR1 SNHLY and CDR2 FYNNEI. This CDR3 has 16 residues. Trimming stripped 2 bases from V and 5 bases from J, with 13 bases between. DNA of the CDR3: TGTGCCAGCAGTGAATCGGTCTCCTACGATAATTCACCCCTCCACTTT. Encoded protein: CASSESVSYDNSPLHF. Supplemented by reference TRBV2 and TRBJ1-6, the full variable domain reads EPEVTQTPSHQVTQMGQEVILRCVPISNHLYFYWYRQILGQKVEFLVSFYNNEISEKSEIFDDQFSVERPDGSNFTLKIRSTKLEDSAMYFCASSESVSYDNSPLHFGNGTRLTVT.

This clone was seen once. V and J are TRBV6-1 and TRBJ1-2, with TRBD1 matching over 10 bases. Trimming removed 0 bases from V and 9 bases from J; junction bases left unmatched: 4. The CDR3 runs 14 residues. From germline, CDR1 is MNHNS and CDR2 SASEGT. The CDR3 region is CASSEAGGQGSYTF. Here the CDR3 DNA reads TGTGCCAGCAGTGAAGCGGGGGGACAGGGGAGCTACACCTTC.

V and J are TRBV11-2 and TRBJ2-3; 7 nucleotides align to TRBD2. This CDR3 contains 15 residues. J gave up 5 bases and V 8 bases, and 13 bases lay outside the gene matches. Germline CDR1 reads SGHAT; CDR2 reads FQNNGV. Here the CDR3 DNA reads TGTGCCAGCCGATCGTGGGGGGGAAGGGGAGATACGCAGTATTTT. This codes for CASRSWGGRGDTQYF.

The chain is built from TRBV7-6 and TRBJ2-5; a possible D gene is TRBD2 (7 bases). Trimming cost V 11 bases and J 4 bases, with 14 bases left between them. Germline-derived CDR1 and CDR2 are SGHVS and FNYEAQ. The CDR3 is 12 residues long. The CDR3 coding sequence is TGTGCCGGGGGGAGGGGGAGAGAGACCCAGTACTTC. Its translation: CAGGRGRETQYF.

The chain links TRBV7-2 to TRBJ2-5; the match to TRBD2 covers 9 bases. CDR1 and CDR2 from the germline V gene are SGHTA and FQGNSA. V was clipped by 1 base and J by 2 bases; unmatched bases: 11. This CDR3 has 18 residues. CDR3 DNA: TGTGCCAGCAGCTTAGAAGGCGCGGGGGGGCCTCGGCAAGAGACCCAGTACTTC. This translates into CASSLEGAGGPRQETQYF.

The chain recombines TRBV7-9 with TRBJ2-1, with 10 bases aligning to TRBD2. Trimming cost V 0 bases and J 8 bases; bases outside gene matches: 4. The CDR3 has 15 residues. The germline V gene has CDR1 SEHNR and CDR2 FQNEAQ (reference sequence). CDR3 coding DNA: TGTGCCAGCAGCTTAGCGGGGACTAGCGCTCATGAGCAGTTCTTC. Protein sequence: CASSLAGTSAHEQFF.

The gene calls are TRBV5-6 and TRBJ1-4; D uncertain. CDR3 length equals 14 residues. Per the germline V gene, CDR1 is SGHDT and CDR2 is YYEEEE. V lost 4 bases to trimming and J lost 0 bases, with 7 bases between them. CDR3 sequence: CASSPGTTNEKLFF. As DNA, the CDR3 is TGTGCCAGCAGCCCCGGGACAACTAATGAAAAACTGTTTTTT.

The chain combines TRBV19 with TRBJ2-7; D could derive from TRBD1 or TRBD2 (5 bases each). The germline V and J ends were trimmed by 4 bases and 6 bases, with 16 bases remaining between them. Germline V gene sequence: CDR1 LNHDA, CDR2 SQIVND (reference sequence). The CDR3 has 14 residues. The CDR3: CASSNRDGTPEQYF. The CDR3, as DNA: TGTGCCAGTAGTAACCGGGACGGTACCCCCGAGCAGTACTTC.

This rearrangement joins TRBV7-2 to TRBJ1-1; D perhaps matches TRBD1 (6 bases). This CDR3 comprises 14 residues. Trimming left V 0 bases short and J 5 bases short, with 10 bases between. Per the germline V gene, CDR1 is SGHTA and CDR2 is FQGNSA. CDR3 sequence: CASSLAGAGTEAFF. The CDR3, as DNA: TGTGCCAGCAGCTTAGCGGGGGCGGGGACTGAAGCTTTCTTT.

V and J are TRBV2 and TRBJ2-7; 8 nucleotides line up with TRBD1. CDR1 and CDR2 from the germline V gene are SNHLY and FYNNEI. V lost 3 bases and J lost 1; bases outside the gene matches: 2. CDR3 length equals 14 residues. Here the CDR3 reads CASSDGQGSYEQYF. CDR3 nucleotides: TGTGCCAGCAGTGATGGACAGGGTTCCTACGAGCAGTACTTC.

The chain employs TRBV14 and TRBJ2-7, with 9 bases lining up with TRBD2. The CDR3 runs 17 residues. V lost 2 bases, J lost 3 bases, and 11 bases stayed unmatched. Germline CDR1 is SGHDN and CDR2 is FVKESK. The CDR3 here is CASSQFSGLAGSYEQYF. CDR3 DNA sequence: TGTGCCAGCAGCCAATTCTCGGGGCTAGCGGGGAGCTACGAGCAGTACTTC.

The table lists this clone with a count of one. V is TRBV10-2 and J is TRBJ2-7; TRBD2 agrees at 13 bases. Germline-derived CDR1 and CDR2 are WSHSY and SAAADI. The CDR3 is 16 amino acids. Unmatched junction bases numbered 8, after V lost 6 bases and J lost 3 bases. CDR3 nucleotide sequence: TGCGCCAGCAGGGAAGTAGGACTAGCGGGGGTCTACGAGCAGTACTTC. Translation: CASREVGLAGVYEQYF.

The J gene is TRBJ1-1, the V gene TRBV5-5; no definite D call. The CDR3 extends over 15 amino acids. Germline assignment: CDR1 SGHKS and CDR2 YYEKEE (reference sequence). Trimming shortened V by 3 bases and J by 8 bases, and 20 bases separated the two germline ends. The CDR3 coding sequence is TGTGCCAGCAGCTGGATCCCCCAAGGCAAAGGAGAAGCTTTCTTT. Translating it yields CASSWIPQGKGEAFF.

This chain connects TRBV28 to TRBJ1-3; tentatively, D is TRBD1 (6 bases). This CDR3 region has 17 residues. Trimming took 7 bases from V and 3 from J, leaving 22 bases between them. From germline, CDR1 is MDHEN and CDR2 SYDVKM. Here the CDR3 DNA reads TGTGCCAGCATTTCATGGGGGCCATCAGAAGTTGGAAACACCATATATTTT. This encodes CASISWGPSEVGNTIYF.

As DNA, the CDR3 is TGTGCCAGCAGCGGGGACCCCCGAGAAAAACTGTTTTTT. This sequence encodes CASSGDPREKLFF. The V call is TRBV28, the J call TRBJ1-4; maybe TRBD1 (5 bases). V lost 6 bases to trimming and J lost 8 bases, with 13 bases between them. The CDR3 has 13 residues. Germline loops: CDR1 MDHEN, CDR2 SYDVKM.

The V call is TRBV6-5, the J call TRBJ2-3; TRBD1 might be the D (5 bases). V was trimmed by 2 bases and J by 2 bases, leaving 11 bases between them. Germline loops: CDR1 MNHEY, CDR2 SVGAGI. This CDR3 has 15 amino acids. The CDR3 loop reads CASSYDRPTTDTQYF. CDR3 nucleotide sequence: TGTGCCAGCAGTTACGACAGACCGACCACAGATACGCAGTATTTT.

The J gene is TRBJ1-2, the V gene TRBV30; D remains unclear. The V and J ends lost 2 bases and 8 bases respectively, with 21 bases between them. The CDR3 consists of 15 residues. Germline CDR1 GTSNPN, CDR2 SVGIG (reference sequence). The CDR3 nucleotides are TGTGCCTGGAGTCCCCTTGTAAGTAGGATCGGCGGCTACACCTTC. It is translated as CAWSPLVSRIGGYTF.

The gene calls are TRBV6-1 and TRBJ1-3, with 7 nucleotides matching TRBD1. V lost 0 bases, J lost 4 bases, and 6 bases stayed unmatched. The germline V gene has CDR1 MNHNS and CDR2 SASEGT. The CDR3 has 16 residues. CDR3 in amino acids: CASSEADRSPGNTIYF. The DNA for the CDR3 is TGTGCCAGCAGTGAAGCGGACAGGTCGCCCGGAAACACCATATATTTT.